This is a list of T cell receptor beta chains from one sample in a study of identifying expanded T cells in peripheral blood. TCRdb's copy holds only in-frame clones and misses some; the assay was immunoSEQ multiplex PCR. The sample includes 85,000 to 100,000 clones, around 88% of them seen just once. What was sequenced was blood. The receptors shown here come from a person aged 18 to 75 in good health. Both conserved end residues are part of each CDR3. The D gene is left open where the match is weak. Clone size is stated in some rows and not others, as once, few, many or a class when expanded.

TRBD1	.	TRBV6-6	TRBJ2-7	CASSPSGTGNYEQYF	TGTGCCAGCAGCCCCTCCGGGACAGGGAACTACGAGCAGTACTTC
TRBD2	.	TRBV6-1	TRBJ2-2	CASSELAGATGELFF	TGTGCCAGCAGTGAACTAGCGGGGGCCACCGGGGAGCTGTTTTTT
.	once	TRBV7-9	TRBJ1-5	CASSLTGSNQPQHF	TGTGCCAGCAGCTTAACGGGGTCCAATCAGCCCCAGCATTTT
.	once	TRBV21-1	TRBJ2-7	CASSSTAFRQGTYEQYF	TGTGCCAGCAGCTCCACCGCCTTCCGACAGGGAACTTACGAGCAGTACTTC
TRBD1	.	TRBV9	TRBJ1-5	CASSPGTEGWQPQHF	TGTGCCAGCAGCCCTGGGACAGAAGGTTGGCAGCCCCAGCATTTT
.	.	TRBV6-6	TRBJ1-2	CASSYPNLNYGYTF	TGTGCCAGCAGTTACCCGAACCTTAACTATGGCTACACCTTC
TRBD2	.	TRBV7-3	TRBJ2-7	CASSLGLASYEQYF	TGTGCCAGCAGCTTAGGACTAGCCTCCTACGAGCAGTACTTC
.	.	TRBV9	TRBJ1-2	CASSVDYGYTF	TGTGCCAGCAGCGTAGACTATGGCTACACCTTC
.	.	TRBV2	TRBJ2-1	CASNRGPYNEQFF	TGTGCCAGCAATAGGGGCCCCTACAATGAGCAGTTCTTC
TRBD1	.	TRBV6-6	TRBJ1-6	CASNLGQLNSPLHF	TGTGCCAGCAATTTGGGACAGCTTAATTCACCCCTCCACTTT
.	.	TRBV4-1	TRBJ2-7	CASSQIQGGSSYEQYF	TGCGCCAGCAGCCAAATACAGGGGGGGAGCTCCTACGAGCAGTACTTC
TRBD1	.	TRBV5-1	TRBJ2-7	CASSTGQGAGYEQYF	TGCGCCAGCAGCACCGGACAGGGGGCAGGCTACGAGCAGTACTTC
.	.	TRBV11-2	TRBJ2-3	CASSLGSSPFTDTQYF	TGTGCCAGCAGCTTAGGTAGTAGTCCCTTCACAGATACGCAGTATTTT
TRBD2	.	TRBV6-5	TRBJ2-5	CASSYSGTSGQETQYF	TGTGCCAGCAGTTACTCCGGGACTAGCGGGCAAGAGACCCAGTACTTC
.	once	TRBV28	TRBJ2-7	CASIRAGEYYEQYF	TGTGCCAGCATCAGGGCAGGGGAATATTACGAGCAGTACTTC
.	.	TRBV4-3	TRBJ2-6	CASSQEGTSGANVLTF	TGCGCCAGCAGCCAAGAAGGGACCTCTGGGGCCAACGTCCTGACTTTC
.	.	TRBV4-3	TRBJ2-5	CASSQDLIWGTQYF	TGCGCCAGCAGCCAAGATCTTATCTGGGGGACCCAGTACTTC
TRBD1	.	TRBV28	TRBJ1-5	CASRVTGSDQPQHF	TGTGCCAGCAGGGTGACAGGGAGCGATCAGCCCCAGCATTTT
.	.	TRBV28	TRBJ1-3	CASSLSGNTIYF	TGTGCCAGCAGTTTATCGGGAAACACCATATATTTT
.	.	TRBV5-8	TRBJ2-5	CASSLGRPELAAQYF	TGTGCCAGCAGCTTGGGACGGCCCGAACTGGCGGCCCAGTACTTC
.	.	TRBV7-2	TRBJ2-5	CASSLGNTGAQETQYF	TGTGCCAGCAGCTTAGGCAATACCGGGGCTCAAGAGACCCAGTACTTC
.	.	TRBV9	TRBJ2-5	CASSAGSGDQETQYF	TGTGCCAGCAGCGCCGGGTCAGGTGACCAAGAGACCCAGTACTTC
.	few	TRBV7-8	TRBJ2-5	CASSHYQLMRGETQYF	TGTGCCAGCAGCCATTACCAGCTGATGAGGGGGGAGACCCAGTACTTC
TRBD1	few	TRBV15	TRBJ1-3	CATSRDTGAGNTIYF	TGTGCCACCAGCAGAGATACAGGGGCTGGAAACACCATATATTTT
.	.	TRBV6-5	TRBJ2-1	CASSPALGAYNEQFF	TGTGCCAGCAGTCCCGCCCTGGGGGCCTACAATGAGCAGTTCTTC
.	.	TRBV6-1	TRBJ1-2	CASSEVEPNNYGYTF	TGTGCCAGCAGTGAAGTGGAGCCTAATAACTATGGCTACACCTTC
.	.	TRBV15	TRBJ2-5	CATSPYEYQETQYF	TGTGCCACCAGCCCGTACGAGTACCAAGAGACCCAGTACTTC
TRBD1	.	TRBV9	TRBJ2-5	CASSTGTDQETQYF	TGTGCCAGCAGCACCGGGACAGACCAAGAGACCCAGTACTTC
.	.	TRBV7-9	TRBJ1-1	CASSGTMSWDTEAFF	TGTGCCAGCAGCGGAACCATGTCCTGGGACACTGAAGCTTTCTTT
.	.	TRBV27	TRBJ2-7	CASSLDRNYEQYF	TGTGCCAGCAGTCTTGACAGAAATTACGAGCAGTACTTC
.	.	TRBV7-3	TRBJ1-3	CASSLGPEPGNTIYF	TGTGCCAGCAGCTTAGGCCCGGAGCCGGGAAACACCATATATTTT
TRBD1	.	TRBV5-4	TRBJ2-4	CASSDPAGQGDIQYF	TGTGCCAGCAGCGATCCGGCGGGACAGGGCGACATTCAGTACTTC
TRBD1	.	TRBV29-1	TRBJ1-1	CSVRDRGHLGNTEAFF	TGCAGCGTTAGGGACAGGGGGCATTTAGGAAACACTGAAGCTTTCTTT
.	once	TRBV7-9	TRBJ1-4	CASSLPTRNDEKLFF	TGTGCCAGCAGCCTCCCGACTAGGAATGATGAAAAACTGTTTTTT
TRBD2	.	TRBV5-1	TRBJ2-1	CASSLGLAGGYNEQFF	TGCGCCAGCAGCCTCGGACTAGCGGGGGGATACAATGAGCAGTTCTTC
.	.	TRBV2	TRBJ1-2	CASGGGGYTF	TGTGCCAGCGGGGGGGGCGGCTACACCTTC
TRBD1	.	TRBV19	TRBJ1-5	CASSFPQGGNQPQHF	TGTGCCAGTAGTTTCCCACAGGGGGGGAATCAGCCCCAGCATTTT
TRBD1	.	TRBV5-1	TRBJ1-6	CASSLTGQGRSPLHF	TGCGCCAGCAGCCTGACGGGACAGGGAAGGTCACCCCTCCACTTT
.	.	TRBV23-1	TRBJ1-1	CASSQSWRGRQKAFF	TGCGCCAGCAGTCAATCTTGGCGGGGTCGTCAGAAAGCTTTCTTT
.	.	TRBV19	TRBJ2-7	CASSIGRFSYEQYF	TGTGCCAGTAGTATCGGACGGTTCTCCTACGAGCAGTACTTC
.	few	TRBV7-3	TRBJ2-5	CASSSRGQTQYF	TGTGCCAGCAGCTCCAGGGGACAGACCCAGTACTTC
.	.	TRBV28	TRBJ2-3	CASSLGTQYF	TGTGCCAGCAGTTTGGGTACGCAGTATTTT
TRBD1	.	TRBV27	TRBJ1-1	CASSPGQMNTEAFF	TGTGCCAGCAGTCCGGGACAGATGAACACTGAAGCTTTCTTT
.	.	TRBV14	TRBJ2-5	CASSQQGIQGETQYF	TGTGCCAGCAGCCAACAGGGAATTCAGGGGGAGACCCAGTACTTC
.	.	TRBV7-9	TRBJ2-6	CASSLVSGANVLTF	TGTGCCAGCAGCTTAGTATCCGGGGCCAACGTCCTGACTTTC
TRBD2	.	TRBV7-9	TRBJ2-1	CASSLGTSAFNEQFF	TGTGCCAGCAGCTTGGGGACTAGCGCTTTCAATGAGCAGTTCTTC
.	.	TRBV6-1	TRBJ2-2	CASSEAWTNTGELFF	TGTGCCAGCAGTGAAGCGTGGACGAACACCGGGGAGCTGTTTTTT
.	.	TRBV9	TRBJ2-3	CASSVDSGPHLADTQYF	TGTGCCAGCAGCGTCGACTCCGGGCCGCACCTGGCGGATACGCAGTATTTT
.	.	TRBV9	TRBJ2-1	CASSVSKVPYNEQFF	TGTGCCAGCAGCGTCTCCAAGGTTCCGTACAATGAGCAGTTCTTC